These 25 T cell receptor beta chains share one sample of origin, sequenced in a study of beta chain features in type 1 diabetes. No antigen has been assigned to these receptors. General study results and limits: People with Type 1 diabetes carried modestly yet significantly shorter TCRB CDR3s in all four CD4+ subsets.

What was sequenced were expressed TCRB transcripts, since all of the isolated RNA had been reverse transcribed. TCRdb's copy holds only in-frame clones and misses some; the assay was immunoSEQ multiplex PCR. The sample lists 240,000 or so clones; about 15% were seen once. Sequencing was done on a sample of naive CD4+ T cells from blood. The receptors originated from a man younger than 45 with type 1 diabetes.

Notes on this clone: Other nucleotide sequences in the sample specify the same CDR3. The J gene is TRBJ1-2, the V gene TRBV30; D not resolved. V was shortened by 0 bases and J by 5 bases, with 4 bases between the two germline ends. The CDR3 length is 11 residues. CDR1 and CDR2 (germline): GTSNPN, SVGIG (reference sequence). The CDR3 region has the DNA TGTGCCTGGAGTGTTTCGTATGGCTACACCTTC. Encoded protein: CAWSVSYGYTF.

The chain links TRBV5-1 to TRBJ1-1; D unresolved. The V gene's germline CDR1 is SGHRS and CDR2 YFSETQ. V was trimmed by 0 bases and J by 2 bases, leaving 11 bases between them. The CDR3 contains 15 residues. The CDR3 DNA sequence: TGCGCCAGCAGCTTGGGCCTCGGGGTCAACACTGAAGCTTTCTTT. It encodes CASSLGLGVNTEAFF.

The chain combines TRBV5-6 with TRBJ1-2, with 8 bases identical to TRBD1. The trim removed 3 bases at V and 8 bases at J, leaving 6 bases unmatched. CDR3 length: 13 residues. In germline, CDR1 is SGHDT, CDR2 YYEEEE. CDR3 residues: CASSWGQVEGYTF. The CDR3 DNA sequence: TGTGCCAGCAGCTGGGGACAGGTGGAAGGCTACACCTTC.

In this sample, this clone turned up a few times. This sequence joins TRBV4-2 and TRBJ1-2; TRBD1 matches 10 bases. The CDR3 extends over 15 amino acids. Trimming removed 2 bases from V and 2 bases from J; junction bases left unmatched: 2. The germline V gene has CDR1 LGHNA and CDR2 YNFKEQ. CDR3 sequence: CASSQPGQGNYGYTF. The CDR3 DNA reads TGTGCCAGCAGCCAACCGGGACAGGGGAACTATGGCTACACCTTC.

This sequence joins TRBV30 and TRBJ2-1, with 7 nucleotides matching TRBD2. Germline loops: CDR1 GTSNPN, CDR2 SVGIG (reference sequence). V shed 5 bases, J shed 8 bases, and the junction held 9 bases outside the gene matches. There are 13 residues in the CDR3. The CDR3 sequence: CAWAGGRDHEQFF. CDR3 DNA: TGTGCCTGGGCCGGGGGGAGGGACCATGAGCAGTTCTTC. Based on the CDR3 plus reference TRBV30 and TRBJ2-1, the full variable domain is SQTIHQWPATLVQPVGSPLSLECTVEGTSNPNLYWYRQAAGRGLQLLFYSVGIGQISSEVPQNLSASRPQDRQFILSSKKLLLSDSGFYLCAWAGGRDHEQFFGPGTRLTVL.

There are a few counts of this clone. The chain joins TRBV6-1 to TRBJ2-1; 15 nucleotides align to TRBD2. The CDR3 totals 19 residues. The junction had 8 bases not matched to a gene; V was cut back by 4 bases and J by 1 base. Germline V gives CDR1 MNHNS, CDR2 SASEGT. The CDR3 is CASSGRTSGRVISYNEQFF. DNA of the CDR3: TGTGCCAGCAGTGGTAGGACTAGCGGGAGGGTTATTTCCTACAATGAGCAGTTCTTC.

About this clone itself: The same CDR3 also results from other DNA sequences found in this sample. This sequence joins TRBV10-3 and TRBJ2-3; 10 bases fit TRBD1. V lost 8 bases to trimming and J lost 4 bases; unmatched junction nucleotides: 6. CDR1 ENHRY and CDR2 SYGVKD come from the germline V gene. The CDR3 is made up of 14 amino acids. CDR3 residues: CAISGTGVPDTQYF. Here the CDR3 DNA reads TGTGCCATCTCCGGGACAGGGGTTCCAGATACGCAGTATTTT.

This clone was observed once. V usage is TRBV2 and J usage is TRBJ2-1; D gene unclear. The V end lost 6 bases, the J end lost 9 bases, and 9 bases lay between the germline ends. Germline CDR1 SNHLY, CDR2 FYNNEI. This CDR3 region has 11 residues. In DNA form, the CDR3 reads TGTGCCAGCAGGGTCTTCGGTGAGCAGTTCTTC. Protein product: CASRVFGEQFF.

This clone was observed a few times. CDR3 protein: CASNPSDRLNTEAFF. The CDR3 DNA is TGTGCCAGTAACCCATCGGACAGGTTGAACACTGAAGCTTTCTTT. This chain connects TRBV19 to TRBJ1-1; TRBD1 agrees at 7 bases. CDR3 length: 15 amino acids. Germline V gene lookup returns CDR1 LNHDA and CDR2 SQIVND (reference sequence). V shed 7 bases and J 0 bases; nucleotides not matched to a gene: 8.

The chain recombines TRBV7-6 with TRBJ2-3; D gene ambiguous. The germline CDR1 and CDR2 sequences are SGHVS and FNYEAQ. The CDR3 loop spans 12 amino acids. The V gene lost 4 bases and the J gene lost 4 bases, with 6 bases spanning the gap. CDR3 nucleotides: TGTGCCAGCAGCTCCCAGGCAGATACGCAGTATTTT. Protein product: CASSSQADTQYF. Based on the CDR3 plus reference TRBV7-6 and TRBJ2-3, the full variable domain is GAGVSQSPRYKVTKRGQDVALRCDPISGHVSLYWYRQALGQGPEFLTYFNYEAQQDKSGLPNDRFSAERPEGSISTLTIQRTEQRDSAMYRCASSSQADTQYFGPGTRLTVL.

In this sample, this clone turned up a few times. The gene calls are TRBV2 and TRBJ2-1; 7 bases are a match to TRBD1. Germline CDR1 reads SNHLY; CDR2 reads FYNNEI. The V gene end was trimmed by 1 base and the J gene end by 9 bases; junction bases not matched to a gene: 3. The CDR3 extends over 13 amino acids. The CDR3 DNA is TGTGCCAGCAGTGAAGTAACAGGGGTTGAGCAGTTCTTC. Its translation: CASSEVTGVEQFF.

This clone has more than one count but fewer than ten. The chain uses TRBV7-2 and TRBJ2-2; no reliable D call. The CDR3 is 15 residues long. V lost 0 bases to trimming and J lost 4 bases, with 9 bases between them. Germline V gene data show CDR1 as SGHTA and CDR2 as FQGNSA. CDR3: CASSLALAVTGELFF. CDR3 in DNA: TGTGCCAGCAGCTTAGCGTTGGCAGTCACCGGGGAGCTGTTTTTT.

This clone was found a few times. This sample includes further DNA sequences coding for the same CDR3. The chain recombines TRBV30 with TRBJ1-1; 8 bases are a match to TRBD1. Trimming at V came to 1 base and at J to 5 bases, leaving 3 bases not matched to a gene. Per germline, CDR1 GTSNPN and CDR2 SVGIG (reference sequence). This CDR3 region has 13 residues. In DNA, the CDR3 is TGTGCCTGGAGTGGTACAGGGGGGACTGAAGCTTTCTTT. This translates into CAWSGTGGTEAFF.

V usage is TRBV12-5 and J usage is TRBJ1-5, with D unclear. V was trimmed by 7 bases and J by 3 bases, leaving 13 bases between them. Germline CDR1 reads LGHNT; CDR2 reads FRNRAP. The CDR3 has 14 amino acids. CDR3 DNA: TGTGCTAGTGCCTCCATATCAGACAATCAGCCCCAGCATTTT. Encoded protein: CASASISDNQPQHF.

This rearrangement joins TRBV6-6 to TRBJ1-1; D gene unclear. This CDR3 contains 13 residues. Germline V gene sequence: CDR1 MNHNY, CDR2 SVGAGI (reference sequence). V was trimmed by 5 bases and J by 1 base, leaving 8 bases between them. DNA of the CDR3: TGTGCCAGCAGTCTCTCGTCGAACACTGAAGCTTTCTTT. Translated: CASSLSSNTEAFF.

The chain uses TRBV28 and TRBJ2-7, with TRBD2 as a possible D gene (7 bases). The CDR3 is 22 residues long. V shed 6 bases and J shed 0 bases, with 36 bases lying between them. Germline values: CDR1 MDHEN, CDR2 SYDVKM. The CDR3 sequence is CASSLGRTDGLWRGISSYEQYF. The CDR3 bases are TGTGCCAGCAGCTTGGGGCGGACAGATGGTTTATGGCGGGGGATAAGCTCCTACGAGCAGTACTTC.

The V call is TRBV15, the J call TRBJ2-5, with TRBD2 matching 7 bases. J was trimmed by 5 bases and V by 4 bases; bases with no gene match: 10. From germline, CDR1 is LNHNV and CDR2 YYDKDF (reference sequence). CDR3 length equals 15 residues. In nucleotides, the CDR3 is TGTGCCACCAGCAACCCCCGTGGGAGGGGTGAGACCCAGTACTTC. As protein: CATSNPRGRGETQYF. Looking up the rest from reference TRBV15 and TRBJ2-5 gives the full variable domain: DAMVIQNPRYQVTQFGKPVTLSCSQTLNHNVMYWYQQKSSQAPKLLFHYYDKDFNNEADTPDNFQSRRPNTSFCFLDIRSPGLGDTAMYLCATSNPRGRGETQYFGPGTRLLVL.

This clone was seen more than once but under ten times. The rearrangement joins TRBV6-6 to TRBJ2-6, with D possibly matching TRBD1 (6 bases). The CDR3 covers 16 residues. V was clipped by 2 bases and J by 1 base, with 9 bases between them. Per germline, CDR1 MNHNY and CDR2 SVGAGI (reference sequence). For the CDR3, the DNA is TGTGCCAGCAGTTACGAAACAGGGTCTGGGGCCAACGTCCTGACTTTC. Its translation: CASSYETGSGANVLTF.

The chain combines TRBV6-6 with TRBJ2-3, with D tentatively TRBD2 (6 bases). V lost 6 bases, J lost 4 bases, and 8 bases lay in between. The CDR3 is made up of 12 amino acids. Germline-derived CDR1 and CDR2 are MNHNY and SVGAGI (reference sequence). The DNA of the CDR3 is TGTGCCAGCAGGGAGGGAGCAGATACGCAGTATTTT. Translating gives CASREGADTQYF.

This clone was counted between two and nine times. The chain employs TRBV5-4 and TRBJ2-7; D may be TRBD2 (5 bases). V lost 0 bases and J lost 3, with 10 bases in between. The CDR3 has 14 residues. The germline V gene has CDR1 SGHNT and CDR2 YYREEE (reference sequence). CDR3: CASSLAGLSYEQYF. The DNA for the CDR3 is TGTGCCAGCAGCTTGGCCGGACTTAGCTACGAGCAGTACTTC.

The chain is built from TRBV4-2 and TRBJ2-7; 8 positions agree with TRBD1. The CDR3 loop spans 16 amino acids. Germline V gene lookup returns CDR1 LGHNA and CDR2 YNFKEQ. J lost 0 bases, V lost 1 base, and 5 bases had no gene match. DNA for the CDR3: TGTGCCAGCAGCCAAGCCTGGGGACAGGACTCCTACGAGCAGTACTTC. This translates into CASSQAWGQDSYEQYF.

This chain uses TRBV7-2 with TRBJ2-5, with TRBD1 identical over 12 bases. The germline V gene has CDR1 SGHTA and CDR2 FQGNSA. V lost 5 bases to trimming and J lost 5 bases; unmatched junction nucleotides: 6. This CDR3 comprises 15 residues. The CDR3 sequence is CASSRDRGLEETQYF. For the CDR3, the DNA is TGTGCCAGCAGCCGGGACAGGGGGCTTGAGGAGACCCAGTACTTC. Filled out from reference TRBV7-2 and TRBJ2-5, the complete variable domain reads GAGVSQSPSNKVTEKGKDVELRCDPISGHTALYWYRQSLGQGLEFLIYFQGNSAPDKSGLPSDRFSAERTGGSVSTLTIQRTQQEDSAVYLCASSRDRGLEETQYFGPGTRLLVL.

A word on this clone: The same CDR3 arises from other DNA sequences in this sample as well. This chain uses TRBV7-9 with TRBJ1-5, with D tentatively TRBD1 (5 bases). Per the germline V gene, CDR1 is SEHNR and CDR2 is FQNEAQ (reference sequence). This CDR3 is 15 amino acids long. Between the trimmed V and J ends, which lost 1 base and 0 bases, there was a span of 7 bases. CDR3 protein: CASSLEGVSNQPQHF. The CDR3 region has the DNA TGTGCCAGCAGCTTAGAAGGGGTTAGCAATCAGCCCCAGCATTTT.

A few counts support this clone. The chain combines TRBV19 with TRBJ2-1, with TRBD2 matching over 10 bases. After removal of 5 bases from V and 4 bases from J, the junction contained 8 bases not matched to a gene. Germline values: CDR1 LNHDA, CDR2 SQIVND (reference sequence). The length of the CDR3 is 16 residues. The CDR3 reads CASSWTSGNHYNEQFF. As DNA, the CDR3 is TGTGCCAGTAGTTGGACTAGCGGAAACCATTACAATGAGCAGTTCTTC.

The chain carries TRBV5-4 and TRBJ1-4, with unresolved D. The CDR3 covers 13 residues. The germline gives CDR1 SGHNT, CDR2 YYREEE (reference sequence). Trimming removed 3 bases at V and 7 bases at J, with 10 bases between. CDR3 region: CASSSGLGEKLFF. CDR3 bases: TGTGCCAGCAGCTCCGGCCTAGGTGAAAAACTGTTTTTT.